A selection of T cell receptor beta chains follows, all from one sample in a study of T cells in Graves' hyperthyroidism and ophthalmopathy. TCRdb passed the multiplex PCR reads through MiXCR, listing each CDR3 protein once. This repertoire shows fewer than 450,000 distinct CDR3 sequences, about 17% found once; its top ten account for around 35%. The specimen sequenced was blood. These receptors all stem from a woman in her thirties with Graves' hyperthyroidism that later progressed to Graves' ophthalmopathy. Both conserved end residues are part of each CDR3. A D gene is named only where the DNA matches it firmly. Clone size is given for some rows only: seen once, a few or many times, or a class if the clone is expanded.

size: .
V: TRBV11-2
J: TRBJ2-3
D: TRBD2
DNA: TGTGCCAGCAGCTCCCTTCCTAGCGGGAGGTCAGATACGCAGTATTTT
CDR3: CASSSLPSGRSDTQYF

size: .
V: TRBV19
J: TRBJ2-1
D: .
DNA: TGTGCCAGTAGTATAGGTCTTTTCAATGAGCAGTTCTTC
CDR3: CASSIGLFNEQFF

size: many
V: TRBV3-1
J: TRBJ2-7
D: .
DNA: TGTGCCAGCAGCCAAACAGGGATGCAGTACTTC
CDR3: CASSQTGMQYF

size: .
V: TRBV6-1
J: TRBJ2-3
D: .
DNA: TGTGCCAGCAGAAAAGGGGAAGGAGGAACGCAGTATTTT
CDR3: CASRKGEGGTQYF

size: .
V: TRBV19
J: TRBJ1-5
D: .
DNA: TGTGCCAGTACCCAATGGATAATCGGGAGCAATCAGCCCCAGCATTTT
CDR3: CASTQWIIGSNQPQHF

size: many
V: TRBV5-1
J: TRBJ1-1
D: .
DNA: TGCGCCAGCAGCTTGGGCGACAGCATGAACACTGAAGCTTTCTTT
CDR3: CASSLGDSMNTEAFF

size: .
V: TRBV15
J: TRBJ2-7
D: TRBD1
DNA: TGTGCCACCAGCAGGGTGACAGGGGGGGCCTACGAGCAGTACTTC
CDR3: CATSRVTGGAYEQYF

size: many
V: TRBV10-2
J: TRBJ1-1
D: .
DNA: TGCGCCAGCAACCGGAGGGCGGTCGGGGAAGCTTTCTTT
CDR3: CASNRRAVGEAFF

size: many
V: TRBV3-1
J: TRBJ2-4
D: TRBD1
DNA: TGTGCCAGCAGCCAACGGACAGGGGGCATCGGGAACATTCAGTACTTC
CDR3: CASSQRTGGIGNIQYF

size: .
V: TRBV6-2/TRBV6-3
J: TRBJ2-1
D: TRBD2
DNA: TGTGCCAGCAGAATTGGAATGAGTAGCGGGAGTGAGCAGTTCTTC
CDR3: CASRIGMSSGSEQFF

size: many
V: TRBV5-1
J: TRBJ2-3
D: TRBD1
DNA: TGCGCCAGCAGCCCCGGACAGGGGCAGGTGGATACGCAGTATTTT
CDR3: CASSPGQGQVDTQYF

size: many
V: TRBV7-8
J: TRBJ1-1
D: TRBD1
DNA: TGTGCCAGCAGCGCTTACTTAGAGGGGGCTCCGGGGACTGAAGCTTTCTTT
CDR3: CASSAYLEGAPGTEAFF

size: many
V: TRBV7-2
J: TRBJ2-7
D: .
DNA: TGTGCCAGCAGCCCCGTGGGGGTCCTTGACGAATACGAGCAGTACTTC
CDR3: CASSPVGVLDEYEQYF

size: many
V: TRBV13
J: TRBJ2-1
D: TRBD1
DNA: TGTGCCAGCAGCTTAGGCCTGGGACAGGCAGAATATGAGCAGTTCTTC
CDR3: CASSLGLGQAEYEQFF

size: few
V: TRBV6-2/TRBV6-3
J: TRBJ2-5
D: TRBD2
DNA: TGTGCCAGCAGTTCCACTAGCGGGGGGGAGTACTTC
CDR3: CASSSTSGGEYF

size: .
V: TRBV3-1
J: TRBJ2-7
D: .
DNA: TGTGCCAGCAGCCAAGACGTCGGGGGCCGCTACGAGCAGTACTTC
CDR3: CASSQDVGGRYEQYF

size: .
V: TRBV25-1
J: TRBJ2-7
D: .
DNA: TGTGCCAGCAGTGACCAGCGTAACTCCTACGAGCAGTACTTC
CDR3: CASSDQRNSYEQYF

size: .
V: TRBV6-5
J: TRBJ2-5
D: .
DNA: TGTGCCAGCAGTTACCTCGGGGGAATAGAGGAGACCCAGTACTTC
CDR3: CASSYLGGIEETQYF

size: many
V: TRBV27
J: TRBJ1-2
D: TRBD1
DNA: TGTGCCAGCAGTTTATACCGAGACAGGGGGCATGGGGACTATGGCTACACCTTC
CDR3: CASSLYRDRGHGDYGYTF

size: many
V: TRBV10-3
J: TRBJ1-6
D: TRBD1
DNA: TGTGCCATCAGGAGGACAGGGGATCTTTCACCCCTCCACTTT
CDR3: CAIRRTGDLSPLHF

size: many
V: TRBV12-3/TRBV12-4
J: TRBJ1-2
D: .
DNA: TGTGCCAGCACCCTAGGCGTAGGGGGCTACACCTTC
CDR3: CASTLGVGGYTF

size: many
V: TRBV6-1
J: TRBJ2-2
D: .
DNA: TGTGCCAGCAGTGTTGAGGCCAAGAACACCGGGGAGCTGTTTTTT
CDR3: CASSVEAKNTGELFF

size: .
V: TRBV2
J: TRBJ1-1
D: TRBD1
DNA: TGTGCCAGCAGTCCCCCGGGACAGGTCCCCATGAACACTGAAGCTTTCTTT
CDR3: CASSPPGQVPMNTEAFF